Listed below are T cell receptor beta chains from one sample, sequenced in a study of shared clonotypes between healthy human individuals. Some clones are missing from TCRdb's copy, which holds only in-frame ones; the method was immunoSEQ multiplex PCR. This table has over 2 million clones, about 95% appearing once. Sequenced input: naive CD8+ T cells sorted from blood. Source of these receptors: a man younger than 35 in good health. Both conserved end residues are part of each CDR3. Fields, in order: J gene, CDR3 length, clone size, D gene, V gene, CDR3 protein, CDR3 DNA. A D gene is named only where the DNA matches it firmly. Size values are once, few and many counts, or a class for expanded clones, and some rows have none.

j_gene: TRBJ2-5
len: 15
abundance: once
d_gene: TRBD1
v_gene: TRBV28
CDR3aa: CASSLTGGTGETQYF
CDR3nt: TGTGCCAGCAGTTTAACAGGGGGCACCGGAGAGACCCAGTACTTC

j_gene: TRBJ1-1
len: 14
abundance: once
d_gene: -
v_gene: TRBV10-2
CDR3aa: CASIGITWGTEAFF
CDR3nt: TGCGCCAGCATTGGGATAACGTGGGGAACTGAAGCTTTCTTT

j_gene: TRBJ2-7
len: 15
abundance: once
d_gene: TRBD2
v_gene: TRBV7-9
CDR3aa: CASSPRTSGSYEQYF
CDR3nt: TGTGCCAGCAGCCCCCGGACTAGCGGGAGTTACGAGCAGTACTTC

j_gene: TRBJ2-3
len: 18
abundance: -
d_gene: -
v_gene: TRBV2
CDR3aa: CASSGLTARGAGTDTQYF
CDR3nt: TGTGCCAGCAGTGGCCTGACCGCCCGGGGGGCGGGGACAGATACGCAGTATTTT

j_gene: TRBJ2-7
len: 15
abundance: -
d_gene: -
v_gene: TRBV4-3
CDR3aa: CASSPAAGGAYEQYF
CDR3nt: TGCGCCAGCAGTCCTGCAGCAGGAGGGGCTTACGAGCAGTACTTC

j_gene: TRBJ1-6
len: 15
abundance: few
d_gene: -
v_gene: TRBV27
CDR3aa: CASSLYGGFGSPLHF
CDR3nt: TGTGCCAGCAGTTTATATGGGGGGTTTGGCTCACCCCTCCACTTT

j_gene: TRBJ1-2
len: 15
abundance: -
d_gene: TRBD1
v_gene: TRBV27
CDR3aa: CASSLWGQGHYGYTF
CDR3nt: TGTGCCAGCAGTTTATGGGGACAGGGCCACTATGGCTACACCTTC

j_gene: TRBJ2-3
len: 14
abundance: -
d_gene: TRBD2
v_gene: TRBV6-1
CDR3aa: CAAGGQEDTDTQYF
CDR3nt: TGTGCTGCGGGGGGCCAGGAGGACACAGATACGCAGTATTTT

j_gene: TRBJ1-2
len: 14
abundance: -
d_gene: -
v_gene: TRBV7-9
CDR3aa: CASSSTGALYGYTF
CDR3nt: TGTGCCAGCAGCTCGACAGGAGCCCTCTATGGCTACACCTTC

j_gene: TRBJ2-7
len: 14
abundance: -
d_gene: -
v_gene: TRBV9
CDR3aa: CASSVEDRGPEQYF
CDR3nt: TGTGCCAGCAGCGTGGAGGATAGGGGCCCCGAGCAGTACTTC

j_gene: TRBJ2-2
len: 15
abundance: -
d_gene: TRBD1
v_gene: TRBV6-5
CDR3aa: CASSYRTGGTGELFF
CDR3nt: TGTGCCAGCAGTTACCGGACAGGGGGCACCGGGGAGCTGTTTTTT

j_gene: TRBJ2-7
len: 16
abundance: -
d_gene: TRBD1
v_gene: TRBV5-6
CDR3aa: CASSSTGTEIPYEQYF
CDR3nt: TGTGCCAGCAGCTCCACCGGGACAGAGATACCCTACGAGCAGTACTTC

j_gene: TRBJ2-5
len: 15
abundance: -
d_gene: -
v_gene: TRBV4-2
CDR3aa: CASSKPQGLTETQYF
CDR3nt: TGTGCCAGCAGTAAGCCGCAGGGATTGACAGAGACCCAGTACTTC

j_gene: TRBJ2-5
len: 16
abundance: -
d_gene: TRBD2
v_gene: TRBV10-3
CDR3aa: CAISLGLAGGEETQYF
CDR3nt: TGTGCCATCAGTTTGGGACTAGCGGGGGGCGAAGAGACCCAGTACTTC

j_gene: TRBJ2-7
len: 16
abundance: -
d_gene: TRBD1
v_gene: TRBV5-1
CDR3aa: CASSPRTGTGTYEQYF
CDR3nt: TGCGCCAGCAGCCCCCGCACCGGGACAGGGACCTACGAGCAGTACTTC

j_gene: TRBJ2-2
len: 13
abundance: once
d_gene: -
v_gene: TRBV7-2
CDR3aa: CASSLDNTGELFF
CDR3nt: TGTGCCAGCAGCTTAGATAACACCGGGGAGCTGTTTTTT

j_gene: TRBJ2-1
len: 16
abundance: -
d_gene: TRBD2
v_gene: TRBV27
CDR3aa: CASSPSTSGAGDEQFF
CDR3nt: TGTGCCAGCAGTCCCTCGACTAGCGGGGCGGGGGATGAGCAGTTCTTC

j_gene: TRBJ2-5
len: 15
abundance: -
d_gene: -
v_gene: TRBV29-1
CDR3aa: CSVEDLQGVQETQYF
CDR3nt: TGCAGCGTTGAAGATCTTCAGGGAGTCCAAGAGACCCAGTACTTC

j_gene: TRBJ2-2
len: 13
abundance: -
d_gene: -
v_gene: TRBV9
CDR3aa: CASSARIAGELFF
CDR3nt: TGTGCCAGCAGCGCCCGGATCGCCGGGGAGCTGTTTTTT

j_gene: TRBJ2-5
len: 16
abundance: -
d_gene: TRBD1
v_gene: TRBV27
CDR3aa: CASSSLGTGKFETQYF
CDR3nt: TGTGCCAGCAGTTCTCTTGGGACAGGGAAATTCGAGACCCAGTACTTC

j_gene: TRBJ2-7
len: 17
abundance: -
d_gene: -
v_gene: TRBV4-2
CDR3aa: CASSQDLGGWLSYEQYF
CDR3nt: TGTGCCAGCAGCCAAGATCTGGGGGGTTGGCTGTCCTACGAGCAGTACTTC

j_gene: TRBJ2-3
len: 15
abundance: -
d_gene: -
v_gene: TRBV25-1
CDR3aa: CASSELSSGTDTQYF
CDR3nt: TGTGCCAGCAGTGAATTGTCCTCAGGGACAGATACGCAGTATTTT